Here is one T cell receptor beta chain with its context. The sample comes from a study of CD8 T cells in ankylosing spondylitis. TCRdb reanalysed the 5' RACE reads using MiXCR and keeps one entry per CDR3 protein. Among approximately 140,000 distinct CDR3 sequences listed, around 43% were seen once. V lost 2 bases and J lost 2, with 19 bases in between. Germline values: CDR1 MDHEN, CDR2 SYDVKM. The CDR3 length is 17 residues. The receptor was derived from a male donor with ankylosing spondylitis. The chain couples TRBV28 to TRBJ2-7; D tentatively fits TRBD1 or TRBD2 (6 bases each). Sequenced sample: synovial fluid, either unsorted or a sorted T cell fraction (not recorded which). The CDR3 loop is CASSLMGASVITYEQYF. In nucleotides, the CDR3 is TGTGCCAGCAGTTTAATGGGGGCTAGCGTTATAACCTACGAGCAGTACTTC.